A single sample gave rise to the 25 T cell receptor beta chains below, sequenced in a study of blood T cell repertoires in COVID-19. Here immunoSEQ multiplex PCR was the method, and the copy in TCRdb shows in-frame clones only, minus some. The sample carries roughly 250,000 clones, approximately 83% recorded once. The source material was PBMCs or T cells enriched from blood (not recorded which). All receptors come from a woman in her 30s who had recovered from COVID-19.

Here the CDR3 reads CASSLGQGSTKNIQYF. As DNA, the CDR3 is TGCGCCAGCAGCCTGGGACAGGGAAGTACCAAAAACATTCAGTACTTC. This rearrangement joins TRBV4-1 to TRBJ2-4, with 9 bases aligning to TRBD1. The V segment lost 4 bases and the J segment 2 bases; nucleotides outside the gene matches: 6. This CDR3 region has 16 residues. The V gene's germline CDR1 is MGHRA and CDR2 YSYEKL.

The V call is TRBV6-5, the J call TRBJ2-7; TRBD2 is a possible D gene (5 bases). Germline loops: CDR1 MNHEY, CDR2 SVGAGI. This CDR3 region has 14 residues. The V gene lost 9 bases and the J gene lost 2 bases, with 17 bases spanning the gap. CDR3 in DNA: TGTGCCAGTCAAAGTGGAGGCTTTACCTACGAGCAGTACTTC. Translated: CASQSGGFTYEQYF.

The chain is built from TRBV5-1 and TRBJ2-3, with 12 bases aligning to TRBD2. Trimming removed 4 bases from V and 4 bases from J; junction bases left unmatched: 4. There are 15 residues in the CDR3. The V gene's germline CDR1 is SGHRS and CDR2 YFSETQ. The chain's CDR3 is CASSPSGGAADTQYF. Written as DNA, the CDR3 is TGCGCCAGCAGCCCTAGCGGGGGGGCCGCAGATACGCAGTATTTT.

The gene calls are TRBV5-4 and TRBJ2-1, with 13 bases identical to TRBD2. V shed 0 bases, J shed 0 bases, and the junction held 3 bases outside the gene matches. CDR1 is SGHNT, CDR2 YYREEE, per germline (reference sequence). The CDR3 totals 18 residues. In DNA form, the CDR3 reads TGTGCCAGCAGCTTGGCACTAGCGGGGGGGAGCTCCTACAATGAGCAGTTCTTC. Its translation is CASSLALAGGSSYNEQFF.

The rearrangement links TRBV29-1 to TRBJ2-5; TRBD2 matches 8 bases. J was trimmed by 6 bases and V by 7 bases; bases with no gene match: 16. The germline V gene has CDR1 SQVTM and CDR2 ANQGSEA. CDR3 length equals 15 residues. DNA of the CDR3: TGCAGCGCGGCCCCCCCAGCGGGGGTTTTAAAGACCCAGTACTTC. Amino acid sequence: CSAAPPAGVLKTQYF.

The J gene is TRBJ1-1, the V gene TRBV7-9, with 7 bases fitting TRBD1. CDR1 is SEHNR, CDR2 FQNEAQ, per germline (reference sequence). V lost 1 base, J lost 4 bases, and 3 bases stayed unmatched. This CDR3 spans 14 amino acids. This chain's CDR3 is CASSLEGAGTEAFF. CDR3 nucleotide sequence: TGTGCCAGCAGCTTAGAGGGGGCCGGCACTGAAGCTTTCTTT.

The J gene is TRBJ2-1, the V gene TRBV12-3 or TRBV12-4; 11 bases fit TRBD2. The CDR3 runs to 11 residues. Losses at the gene ends were 6 bases for V and 13 bases for J; bases not matched to a gene: 2. CDR3 region: CASRTSGSQFF. In DNA form, the CDR3 reads TGTGCCAGCAGAACTAGCGGGAGTCAGTTCTTC.

The chain uses TRBV20-1 and TRBJ2-3, with D uncertain. CDR3 size: 11 residues. CDR1 and CDR2 from the germline V gene are DFQATT and SNEGSKA (reference sequence). Deletions cut 4 bases from V and 3 bases from J, with 5 bases between. Here the CDR3 DNA reads TGCAGTGCTACCCTGACAGATACGCAGTATTTT. Its translation: CSATLTDTQYF.

A remark on this clone: The junction and the germline gene differ at one end; a read error may be behind it. J is TRBJ2-7 and V is TRBV6-1, with no clear D. The germline V gene has CDR1 MNHNS and CDR2 SASEGT. This CDR3 spans 12 amino acids. Here the CDR3 reads CASSEVTAHRDF. The DNA of the CDR3 is TGTGCCAGCAGTGAGGTGACCGCGCATCGGGACTTC.

This chain joins TRBV7-2 and TRBJ1-5; D unresolved. The length of the CDR3 is 12 residues. The germline V gene encodes CDR1 SGHTA and CDR2 FQGNSA. The ends were cut back, 2 bases at V and 4 bases at J, with 3 bases in the middle. The CDR3 spells CASSLTNQPQHF. In DNA form, the CDR3 reads TGTGCCAGCAGCTTAACTAATCAGCCCCAGCATTTT.

The chain has TRBV19 and TRBJ1-6; no reliable D call. Germline CDR1 reads LNHDA; CDR2 reads SQIVND (reference sequence). This CDR3 has 13 residues. V was clipped by 9 bases and J by 13 bases, with 19 bases between them. The CDR3 region is CASSDGKAPPLHF. CDR3 nucleotides: TGTGCCAGCTCGGACGGGAAGGCTCCCCCCCTCCACTTT.

This clone was seen once. V usage is TRBV19 and J usage is TRBJ1-5; D might be TRBD1 (6 bases). V lost 4 bases to trimming and J lost 6 bases, with 13 bases between them. Germline CDR1 is LNHDA and CDR2 is SQIVND (reference sequence). CDR3 length equals 14 residues. The CDR3 reads CASSTPGGGQPQHF. Here the CDR3 DNA reads TGTGCCAGTAGTACGCCGGGAGGGGGTCAGCCCCAGCATTTT.

The chain joins TRBV28 to TRBJ2-5, with 7 bases identical to TRBD2. The CDR3 is made up of 13 amino acids. Germline V CDR1 and CDR2: MDHEN, SYDVKM. After removal of 4 bases from V and 2 bases from J, the junction contained 1 base not matched to a gene. The chain's CDR3 is CASSWGGQETQYF. The CDR3 DNA follows: TGTGCCAGCAGTTGGGGGGGGCAAGAGACCCAGTACTTC.

This rearrangement joins TRBV11-2 to TRBJ1-5; D is uncertain. The V gene lost 1 base and the J gene lost 6 bases, with 13 bases spanning the gap. In germline, CDR1 is SGHAT, CDR2 FQNNGV. The CDR3 consists of 15 residues. The CDR3 region has the DNA TGTGCCAGCAGCTTAGTTGCGGGGATTTCTCAGCCCCAGCATTTT. Its protein product is CASSLVAGISQPQHF.

The chain carries TRBV4-2 and TRBJ1-1; 11 bases are a match to TRBD1. The CDR3 runs to 15 residues. Germline values: CDR1 LGHNA, CDR2 YNFKEQ. J lost 5 bases, V lost 5 bases, and 7 bases had no gene match. The CDR3: CASSTDRGRGTEAFF. CDR3 in DNA: TGTGCCAGCAGCACGGACAGGGGGCGGGGGACTGAAGCTTTCTTT.

This chain's CDR3 is CATSDWGAGSRTYEQYF. The CDR3, as DNA: TGTGCCACCAGTGATTGGGGTGCGGGTAGCCGAACCTACGAGCAGTACTTC. The V gene is TRBV24-1, the J gene TRBJ2-7; D is possibly TRBD2 (5 bases). This CDR3 is built from 17 residues. Per the germline V gene, CDR1 is KGHDR and CDR2 is SFDVKD. Between the trimmed V and J ends, which lost 2 bases and 2 bases, there was a span of 18 bases.

V and J are TRBV2 and TRBJ1-6; a possible D gene is TRBD1 (6 bases). Between the trimmed V and J ends, which lost 2 bases and 7 bases, there was a span of 9 bases. CDR3 size: 14 residues. CDR1 and CDR2 (germline): SNHLY, FYNNEI. As DNA, the CDR3 is TGTGCCAGCAGTGAATCCGGACAGAATTCACCCCTCCACTTT. Its translation: CASSESGQNSPLHF.

The chain uses TRBV5-1 and TRBJ2-3, with TRBD1 matching over 7 bases. With 0 bases clipped from V and 2 bases from J, the junction kept 0 bases outside the gene matches. From germline, CDR1 is SGHRS and CDR2 YFSETQ. The CDR3 spans 14 residues. CDR3 nucleotides: TGCGCCAGCAGCTTGGAGGGGGCCACAGATACGCAGTATTTT. This gives the protein CASSLEGATDTQYF.

The chain carries TRBV5-5 and TRBJ2-3; 10 nucleotides agree with TRBD2. The CDR3 contains 16 residues. The V gene end was trimmed by 3 bases and the J gene end by 4 bases; junction bases not matched to a gene: 8. In germline, CDR1 is SGHKS, CDR2 YYEKEE (reference sequence). In DNA, the CDR3 is TGTGCCAGCAGCTCCCCGGAGAGCGGGGGGGCAGATACGCAGTATTTT. Amino acid sequence: CASSSPESGGADTQYF. The whole variable domain, filled in from reference TRBV5-5 and TRBJ2-3, reads DAGVTQSPTHLIKTRGQQVTLRCSPISGHKSVSWYQQVLGQGPQFIFQYYEKEERGRGNFPDRFSARQFPNYSSELNVNALLLGDSALYLCASSSPESGGADTQYFGPGTRLTVL.

The rearrangement links TRBV30 to TRBJ1-1; D might be TRBD1 (5 bases). Germline CDR1 and CDR2: GTSNPN and SVGIG (reference sequence). The CDR3 runs 14 residues. V shed 4 bases and J shed 1 base, with 13 bases lying between them. As DNA, the CDR3 is TGTGCCTGGACGAGCGGGACGGCGAACACTGAAGCTTTCTTT. This encodes CAWTSGTANTEAFF. The entire variable domain, with the rest obtained from reference TRBV30 and TRBJ1-1, is as follows: SQTIHQWPATLVQPVGSPLSLECTVEGTSNPNLYWYRQAAGRGLQLLFYSVGIGQISSEVPQNLSASRPQDRQFILSSKKLLLSDSGFYLCAWTSGTANTEAFFGQGTRLTVV.

This clone appeared a few times. This sequence joins TRBV6-5 and TRBJ1-2, with D uncertain. The CDR3 has 13 residues. The germline gives CDR1 MNHEY, CDR2 SVGAGI. The V gene lost 10 bases and the J gene lost 1 base, with 13 bases spanning the gap. CDR3 coding DNA: TGTGCCATCCACTCCGCCCGTAACTATGGCTACACCTTC. This gives the protein CAIHSARNYGYTF.

The gene calls are TRBV18 and TRBJ2-5; D not resolved. The V gene lost 5 bases and the J gene lost 1 base, with 11 bases spanning the gap. Germline loops: CDR1 KGHSH, CDR2 LQKENI. The CDR3 length is 14 residues. CDR3 sequence (DNA): TGTGCCAGCTCAATAGGAGCATCCCAAGAGACCCAGTACTTC. Protein: CASSIGASQETQYF.

The chain is built from TRBV21-1 and TRBJ2-1; the table gives TRBD2 as D, unverified against the DNA. TRBV21-1 counts as a pseudogene. The CDR3 length is 15 residues. This CDR3 is CASSAGTSEDNEQFF. In DNA form, the CDR3 reads TGTGCCAGCTCAGCCGGGACTAGCGAGGACAATGAGCAGTTCTTC.

This chain connects TRBV28 to TRBJ2-1; 7 bases fit TRBD2. The CDR3 runs to 16 residues. V lost 6 bases and J lost 7; bases outside the gene matches: 15. From germline, CDR1 is MDHEN and CDR2 SYDVKM. CDR3 region: CASSDLGLAVKNEQFF. In nucleotides, the CDR3 is TGTGCCAGCAGCGACCTTGGGCTAGCGGTTAAAAATGAGCAGTTCTTC.

Here the CDR3 reads CASSTGGSGTGELFF. CDR3 nucleotides: TGTGCCAGTAGTACCGGGGGAAGTGGCACCGGGGAGCTGTTTTTT. The rearrangement joins TRBV19 to TRBJ2-2, with D tentatively TRBD2 (6 bases). In germline, CDR1 is LNHDA, CDR2 SQIVND (reference sequence). Trimming left V 4 bases short and J 4 bases short, with 13 bases between. This CDR3 has 15 residues.